A single sample is the source of the 2 T cell receptor beta chains below, sequenced in a study of identical twins (dated by TCRdb to the mid-2010s). Libraries were constructed by 5' RACE. Sequencing used an Illumina HiSeq 2000. TCRdb passed the public sequencing reads through fastp at Q25 and MiXCR, retaining productive beta sequences. Identical CDR3 protein sequences are pooled into one entry, listed with their most common genes and DNA. Recorded for this sample are about 220,000 distinct CDR3 sequences; around 6.9% of them occurred a single time. Of the sample, less than 2.5% falls within the top ten clones. The same specimen was also included in a second study, on yellow fever vaccine responses in identical twins.

Specimen: memory (CD45RO+) T cells sorted from blood. The cell subset or site tag for this specimen amounts to: CD45RO+ enriched T cells. Receptors originate from a woman under 30 in good health.

This clonotype occurred many times. The chain joins TRBV29-1 to TRBJ2-5, with D perhaps given as TRBD1 or TRBD2 (5 bases each). This CDR3 has 12 amino acids. Germline V gene data show CDR1 as SQVTM and CDR2 as ANQGSEA. Trimming removed 7 bases at V and 4 bases at J, with 13 bases between. The CDR3 DNA reads as TGCAGCGCGGGACGGCCGAGAGAGACCCAGTACTTC. It translates to CSAGRPRETQYF.

The chain recombines TRBV11-2 with TRBJ2-5; 7 nucleotides line up with TRBD1. Germline CDR1 is SGHAT and CDR2 is FQNNGV. The CDR3 spans 14 residues. J gave up 2 bases and V 5 bases, and 5 bases lay outside the gene matches. Here the CDR3 reads CASSKSGGQETQYF. In DNA, the CDR3 is TGTGCCAGCAGCAAATCAGGGGGACAAGAGACCCAGTACTTC.